One and the same sample provided the 2 T cell receptor beta chains below, sequenced in a study of graft-versus-host responses after intestinal transplantation. For these TCRs, the target antigens are not known. The table came from immunoSEQ multiplex PCR; TCRdb's copy has only in-frame clones and leaves some out. The data show 130,000 to 150,000 clones, approximately 91% seen once. Source: unstimulated CD4+ T cells sorted from spleen or lymph node cells, taken before intestinal transplant. These receptors came from a human donor who received an intestinal transplant.

The rearrangement links TRBV28 to TRBJ1-3, with 11 bases fitting TRBD1. Germline CDR1 reads MDHEN; CDR2 reads SYDVKM. The J segment lost 2 bases and the V segment lost 3 bases, leaving 3 bases of the junction unmatched. This CDR3 comprises 16 residues. CDR3 protein: CASSFLGQGAGNTIYF. The CDR3 DNA reads as TGTGCCAGCAGTTTCTTGGGACAGGGGGCTGGAAACACCATATATTTT.

The rearrangement links TRBV19 to TRBJ2-5; 9 nucleotides line up with TRBD2. The CDR3 totals 16 residues. CDR1 LNHDA and CDR2 SQIVND come from the germline V gene (reference sequence). With 2 bases clipped from V and 4 bases from J, the junction kept 8 bases outside the gene matches. Here the CDR3 reads CASSIRFSGSGETQYF. The CDR3 DNA sequence: TGTGCCAGTAGTATACGATTTAGCGGGAGTGGAGAGACCCAGTACTTC.